This TCR beta chain came from a study of vaccination and CD4 T cells after COVID-19. Study details: For post-vaccine samples, collection took place a median roughly 72 days after dose two, ranging from 14 to 241.

About this clonotype: The antigen is unknown.

The treatment: approximately nine-day PBMC culture with coronavirus spike peptide pools or control peptides (ViraFEST assay). Prior to the COVID-19 pandemic (2011-2018), the unexposed donor's CD4+ T cells were collected. For ViraFEST, peptide pools expanded antigen-specific T cells, after which the TCRs were sequenced. PBMC cultures, at a few million cells per well, received roughly 10 IU/ml IL-2 and roughly 9.4 ug/ml peptide pools. The assay that was used to sequence DNA from cultured CD4+ T cells was the Oncomine TCR Beta short-read assay. TCRdb reanalysed the PCR reads using MiXCR and keeps one entry per CDR3 protein. The sample lists about 7,000 distinct CDR3 sequences, approximately 31% occurring once. The CDR3 totals 14 residues. V was pared by 5 bases and J by 9 bases, with 20 bases between. Germline values: CDR1 DFQATT, CDR2 SNEGSKA (reference sequence).

Sequenced material: CD4+ T cells from blood, cultured in vitro. The receptor's source is a human donor in good health. J is TRBJ2-1 and V is TRBV20-1; D remains unclear. For the CDR3, the DNA is TGCAGTGCTCTCCTGGCTAGTGTTTGGGGTGAGCAGTTCTTC. Amino acids: CSALLASVWGEQFF.